A single sample is the source of the 15 T cell receptor beta chains below, sequenced in a study of T-cell reconstitution after alpha-beta-depleted transplantation in children (dated by TCRdb to about 2016). Explained via the paper, the treatment or condition label denotes: allogeneic hematopoietic cell transplantation with graft depleted of TCRalphabeta T cells and CD19 B cells. The library was built by means of PCR. These reads were obtained on an Illumina HiSeq 2500. TCR libraries were prepared with molecular barcoding, using unique molecular identifiers to normalize TCRbeta repertoire quantification. The public sequencing data were trimmed at Q25 with fastp and processed into clonotypes with MiXCR by TCRdb, which kept only in-frame beta chains. Merged by CDR3 protein, the rows form single entries marked with the most common genes and DNA. The sample table contains hundreds of thousands of distinct CDR3 sequences; only one count was recorded for roughly 15% of them. Of the sample, 29% falls within the top ten clones.

Sequences were derived from PBMCs, mostly from graft donor cells, sampled 360 days after TCRalphabeta/CD19-depleted stem cell transplant. The receptors stem from a boy under three years old who had a stem cell transplant for Wiskott-Aldrich syndrome, so the T cells may come from the graft donor.

This clonotype has a handful of counts. This chain links TRBV28 with TRBJ2-6; tentatively, D is TRBD2 (5 bases). Per the germline V gene, CDR1 is MDHEN and CDR2 is SYDVKM. Trimming shortened V by 7 bases and J by 0 bases, and 13 bases separated the two germline ends. This CDR3 is 16 amino acids long. CDR3 region: CASKATGISGANVLTF. CDR3 DNA: TGTGCCAGCAAGGCGACGGGAATCTCTGGGGCCAACGTCCTGACTTTC.

This clonotype occurred a few times. The J gene is TRBJ2-7, the V gene TRBV27, with D tentatively TRBD1 or TRBD2 (5 bases each). The V gene's germline CDR1 is MNHEY and CDR2 SMNVEV (reference sequence). Trimming cost V 5 bases and J 6 bases, with 20 bases left between them. This CDR3 comprises 15 residues. CDR3 nucleotide sequence: TGTGCCAGCAGTCCGAGGAAGGGACCCCTTTTCGAGCAGTACTTC. Its translation: CASSPRKGPLFEQYF.

This clonotype has only a few counts. The chain couples TRBV24-1 to TRBJ2-3; 10 bases are shared with TRBD1. From germline, CDR1 is KGHDR and CDR2 SFDVKD. J was trimmed by 4 bases and V by 4 bases; bases with no gene match: 13. This CDR3 is 18 amino acids long. CDR3 DNA sequence: TGTGCCACCAGTGACCCTAGGACAGGGGGTCGCGGAGCAGATACGCAGTATTTT. Amino acid sequence: CATSDPRTGGRGADTQYF.

V usage is TRBV28 and J usage is TRBJ1-2; D might be TRBD1 (5 bases). Between the trimmed V and J ends, which lost 6 bases and 6 bases, there was a span of 11 bases. CDR3 length equals 12 residues. Germline V gene data show CDR1 as MDHEN and CDR2 as SYDVKM. CDR3 in DNA: TGTGCCAGCAGGGACCTGGGGGATGGCTACACCTTC. Translated: CASRDLGDGYTF.

The chain employs TRBV12-5 and TRBJ2-5; D is perhaps TRBD1 (6 bases). CDR1 and CDR2 (germline): LGHNT, FRNRAP. CDR3 length equals 13 residues. Trimming took off 4 bases at V and 5 bases at J, with 11 bases between the two ends. The CDR3 is CASGSLDRETQYF. CDR3 DNA sequence: TGTGCTAGTGGTTCACTCGACAGGGAGACCCAGTACTTC.

This clonotype has ten or more counts. The chain links TRBV20-1 to TRBJ2-3; D gene uncertain. V was clipped by 3 bases and J by 5 bases, with 12 bases between them. This CDR3 spans 13 amino acids. Per the germline V gene, CDR1 is DFQATT and CDR2 is SNEGSKA (reference sequence). The CDR3 region has the DNA TGCAGTGCTAGGACCTCGCCTGGAGATACGCAGTATTTT. This sequence encodes CSARTSPGDTQYF.

The chain employs TRBV7-8 and TRBJ2-1; no clear D gene. Trimming shortened V by 3 bases and J by 2 bases, and 17 bases separated the two germline ends. This CDR3 has 17 residues. Germline lookup yields CDR1 SGHVS and CDR2 FQNEAQ. The CDR3 region is CASSFKIESRAYNEQFF. CDR3 DNA sequence: TGTGCCAGCAGCTTTAAAATCGAGAGCCGGGCCTACAATGAGCAGTTCTTC.

The rearrangement links TRBV12-3 or TRBV12-4 to TRBJ2-5; the D call may be TRBD1 or TRBD2 (6 bases each). V gave up 6 bases and J gave up 6 bases, with 17 bases separating them. This CDR3 region has 14 residues. The CDR3 nucleotides read TGTGCCAGCAGGGCCGCCCGAGGGGGGAAGACCCAGTACTTC. It encodes CASRAARGGKTQYF.

This clonotype was detected ten times or more. The chain combines TRBV12-3 or TRBV12-4 with TRBJ2-7; D is unresolved. V was trimmed by 1 base and J by 0 bases, leaving 7 bases between them. This CDR3 contains 14 residues. The CDR3 spells CASSLDLPSYEQYF. CDR3 DNA: TGTGCCAGCAGTTTAGACCTTCCCTCCTACGAGCAGTACTTC.

The chain carries TRBV7-9 and TRBJ1-1; 7 bases are shared with TRBD1. Germline V CDR1 and CDR2: SEHNR, FQNEAQ (reference sequence). There are 12 residues in the CDR3. V lost 5 bases and J lost 10; bases outside the gene matches: 7. For the CDR3, the DNA is TGTGCCAGCAGCCAACAGGGGCCGGGAGCTTTCTTT. It codes for CASSQQGPGAFF.

The chain employs TRBV2 and TRBJ2-1; TRBD2 matches at 14 bases. This CDR3 spans 19 amino acids. The germline V gene encodes CDR1 SNHLY and CDR2 FYNNEI. The CDR3 sequence: CTCSSRLAGGPSSYNEQFF. In nucleotides, the CDR3 is TGTACCTGCAGTTCCAGACTAGCGGGAGGGCCTAGCTCCTACAATGAGCAGTTCTTC.

Many counts were recorded for this clonotype. This chain links TRBV12-3 or TRBV12-4 with TRBJ2-2, with 8 bases lining up with TRBD1. CDR3 length: 15 residues. Trimming took 3 bases from V and 3 from J; bases not matched to a gene: 3. For the CDR3, the DNA is TGTGCCAGCAGTTTGGCAGGGGGCGACACCGGGGAGCTGTTTTTT. Encoded protein: CASSLAGGDTGELFF.

The rearrangement joins TRBV12-3 or TRBV12-4 to TRBJ2-7; 10 bases are a match to TRBD2. The CDR3 length is 15 residues. Trimming cost V 3 bases and J 2 bases; bases outside gene matches: 4. The CDR3 region is CASSFQAGGPYEQYF. The CDR3 coding sequence is TGTGCCAGCAGTTTCCAAGCGGGAGGGCCCTACGAGCAGTACTTC.

J is TRBJ2-5 and V is TRBV3-1; D may match TRBD1 or TRBD2 (7 bases each). V was clipped by 4 bases and J by 2 bases, with 14 bases between them. This CDR3 spans 15 amino acids. Germline CDR1 reads LGHDT; CDR2 reads YNNKEL (reference sequence). Here the CDR3 reads CASSLQRGQQETQYF. DNA of the CDR3: TGTGCCAGCAGCCTCCAGCGGGGACAGCAAGAGACCCAGTACTTC.

This clonotype was observed a few times. The chain recombines TRBV28 with TRBJ2-7, with D hard to call. This CDR3 comprises 15 residues. Germline CDR1 reads MDHEN; CDR2 reads SYDVKM. V lost 4 bases to trimming and J lost 0 bases, with 13 bases between them. This CDR3 reads CASSYGLAASYEQYF. The CDR3, as DNA: TGTGCCAGCAGTTATGGGCTCGCGGCCTCCTACGAGCAGTACTTC.